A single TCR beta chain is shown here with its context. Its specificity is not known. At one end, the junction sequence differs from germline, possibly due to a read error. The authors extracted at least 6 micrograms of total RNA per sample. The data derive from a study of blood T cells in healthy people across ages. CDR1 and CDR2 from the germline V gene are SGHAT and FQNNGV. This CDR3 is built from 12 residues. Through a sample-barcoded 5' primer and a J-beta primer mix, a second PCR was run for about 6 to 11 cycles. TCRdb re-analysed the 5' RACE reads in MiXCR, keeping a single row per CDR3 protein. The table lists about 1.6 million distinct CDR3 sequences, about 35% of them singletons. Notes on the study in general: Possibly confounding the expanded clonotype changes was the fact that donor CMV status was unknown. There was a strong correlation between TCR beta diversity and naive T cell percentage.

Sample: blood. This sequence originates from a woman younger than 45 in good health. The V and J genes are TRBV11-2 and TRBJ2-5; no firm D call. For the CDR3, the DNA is TGTGCCAGCAGCTTAGATCGTGAGAGCCAGTACTTC. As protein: CASSLDRESQYF.